The rows below give T cell receptor beta chains drawn from one sample of a study of graft-versus-host responses after intestinal transplantation. Sequencing was performed with immunoSEQ multiplex PCR; in TCRdb, only in-frame clones are kept and a portion is missing. The top ten hold about 6.3% of the sample, which has some 86,000 clones, about 89% seen once. These TCRs are of unknown antigen specificity. The sequencing used unstimulated CD8+ T cells sorted from spleen or lymph node cells, collected before intestinal transplant. The origin of the receptors is a human donor who received an intestinal transplant. Each CDR3 is given with its conserved first and last residue.

j_gene: TRBJ2-3; v_gene: TRBV27; CDR3aa: CASRNSWDTTDTQYF
j_gene: TRBJ2-7; v_gene: TRBV15; CDR3aa: CATSSGAARGIFYEQYF
j_gene: TRBJ2-5; v_gene: TRBV6-5; CDR3aa: CASSYSTRQETQYF
j_gene: TRBJ1-5; v_gene: TRBV7-6; CDR3aa: CASSLASGNQPQHF
j_gene: TRBJ2-7; v_gene: TRBV5-1; CDR3aa: CASSLSSSSYEQYF
j_gene: TRBJ2-7; v_gene: TRBV7-6; CDR3aa: CASSVTGPGKQYF
j_gene: TRBJ2-7; v_gene: TRBV5-6; CDR3aa: CASSLTPYEQYF
j_gene: TRBJ1-2; v_gene: TRBV21-1; CDR3aa: CASSKAWAGKRLDGYTF
j_gene: TRBJ2-5; v_gene: TRBV27; CDR3aa: CASSLLQPEDRGRWTETQYF
j_gene: TRBJ2-7; v_gene: TRBV11-2; CDR3aa: CASSGEGGPYEQYF
j_gene: TRBJ2-4; v_gene: TRBV4-1; CDR3aa: CASSQEGSLAKNIQYF
j_gene: TRBJ2-3; v_gene: TRBV4-1; CDR3aa: CASSPRDVRSTDTQYF
j_gene: TRBJ2-2; v_gene: TRBV19; CDR3aa: CASDLAGGTGELFF
j_gene: TRBJ2-7; v_gene: TRBV11-2; CDR3aa: CASSLAGESYEQYF
j_gene: TRBJ2-7; v_gene: TRBV7-6; CDR3aa: CATARGAMEYF
j_gene: TRBJ2-6; v_gene: TRBV19; CDR3aa: CASSIDSSGANVLTF